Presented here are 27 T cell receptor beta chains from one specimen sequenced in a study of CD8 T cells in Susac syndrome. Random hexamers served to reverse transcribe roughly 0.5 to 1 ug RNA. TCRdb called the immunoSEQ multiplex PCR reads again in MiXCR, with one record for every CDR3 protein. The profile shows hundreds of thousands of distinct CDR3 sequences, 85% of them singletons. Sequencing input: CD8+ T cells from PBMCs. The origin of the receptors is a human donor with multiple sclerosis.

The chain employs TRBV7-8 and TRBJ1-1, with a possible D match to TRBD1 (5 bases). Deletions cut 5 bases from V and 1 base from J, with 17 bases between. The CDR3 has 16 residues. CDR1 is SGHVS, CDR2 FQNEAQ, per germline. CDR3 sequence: CASSHRTGTSNTEAFF. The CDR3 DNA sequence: TGTGCCAGCAGCCATAGGACGGGGACTTCGAACACTGAAGCTTTCTTT.

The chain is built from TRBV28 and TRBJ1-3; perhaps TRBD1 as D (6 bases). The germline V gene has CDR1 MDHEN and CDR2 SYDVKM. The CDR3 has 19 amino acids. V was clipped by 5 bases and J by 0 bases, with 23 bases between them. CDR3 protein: CASSPWAGEPLSSGNTIYF. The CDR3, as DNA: TGTGCCAGCAGTCCCTGGGCAGGGGAACCCCTCAGCTCTGGAAACACCATATATTTT.

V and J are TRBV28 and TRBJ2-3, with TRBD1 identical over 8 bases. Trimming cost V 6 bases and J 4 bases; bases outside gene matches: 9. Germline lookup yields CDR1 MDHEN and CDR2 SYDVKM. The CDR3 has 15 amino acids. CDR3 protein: CASRETGESADTQYF. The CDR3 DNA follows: TGTGCCAGCAGGGAGACAGGGGAATCGGCAGATACGCAGTATTTT.

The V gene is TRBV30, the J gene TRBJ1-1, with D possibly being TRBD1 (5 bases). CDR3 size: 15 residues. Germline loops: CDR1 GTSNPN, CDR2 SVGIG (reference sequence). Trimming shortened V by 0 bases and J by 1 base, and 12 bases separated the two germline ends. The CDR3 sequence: CAWSVQLGRNTEAFF. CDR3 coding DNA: TGTGCCTGGAGTGTACAGTTGGGACGGAACACTGAAGCTTTCTTT.

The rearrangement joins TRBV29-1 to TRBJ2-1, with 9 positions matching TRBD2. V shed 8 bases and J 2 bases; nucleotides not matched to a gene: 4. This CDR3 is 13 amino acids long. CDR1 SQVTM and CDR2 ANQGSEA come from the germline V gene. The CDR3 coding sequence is TGCAGCTTGACTAGCGGCACCTACAATGAGCAGTTCTTC. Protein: CSLTSGTYNEQFF.

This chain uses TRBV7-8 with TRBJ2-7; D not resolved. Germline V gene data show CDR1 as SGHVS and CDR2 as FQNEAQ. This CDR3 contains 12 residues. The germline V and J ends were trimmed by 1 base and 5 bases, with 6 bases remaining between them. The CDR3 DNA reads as TGTGCCAGCAGCTTAGTTTTCCACGAGCAGTACTTC. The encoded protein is CASSLVFHEQYF.

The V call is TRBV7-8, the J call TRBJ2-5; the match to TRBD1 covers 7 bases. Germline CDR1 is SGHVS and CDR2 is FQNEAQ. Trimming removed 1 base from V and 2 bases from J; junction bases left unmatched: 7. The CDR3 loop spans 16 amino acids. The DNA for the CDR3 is TGTGCCAGCAGCTTAGAGGTGACAGGGCATCAAGAGACCCAGTACTTC. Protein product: CASSLEVTGHQETQYF. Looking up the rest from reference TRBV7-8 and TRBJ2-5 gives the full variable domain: GAGVSQSPRYKVAKRGQDVALRCDPISGHVSLFWYQQALGQGPEFLTYFQNEAQLDKSGLPSDRFFAERPEGSVSTLKIQRTQQEDSAVYLCASSLEVTGHQETQYFGPGTRLLVL.

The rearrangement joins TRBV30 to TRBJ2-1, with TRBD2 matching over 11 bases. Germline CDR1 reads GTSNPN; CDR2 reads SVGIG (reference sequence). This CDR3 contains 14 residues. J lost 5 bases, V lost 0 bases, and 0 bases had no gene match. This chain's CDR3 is CAWSVLAGDNEQFF. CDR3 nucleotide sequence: TGTGCCTGGAGTGTACTAGCGGGAGACAATGAGCAGTTCTTC.

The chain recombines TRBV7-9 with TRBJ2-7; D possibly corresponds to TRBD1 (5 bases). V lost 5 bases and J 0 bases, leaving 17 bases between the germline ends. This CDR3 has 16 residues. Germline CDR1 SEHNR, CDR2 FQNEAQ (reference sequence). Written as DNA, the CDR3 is TGTGCCAGCAGCCTAAGGCAGGGCAGCTACTCCTACGAGCAGTACTTC. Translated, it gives CASSLRQGSYSYEQYF. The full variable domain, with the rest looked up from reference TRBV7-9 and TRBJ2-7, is DTGVSQNPRHKITKRGQNVTFRCDPISEHNRLYWYRQTLGQGPEFLTYFQNEAQLEKSRLLSDRFSAERPKGSFSTLEIQRTEQGDSAMYLCASSLRQGSYSYEQYFGPGTRLTVT.

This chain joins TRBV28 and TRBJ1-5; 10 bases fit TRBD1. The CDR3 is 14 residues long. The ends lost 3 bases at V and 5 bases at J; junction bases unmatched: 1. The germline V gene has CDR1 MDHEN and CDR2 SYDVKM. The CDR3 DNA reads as TGTGCCAGCAGTTTTGGGACAGGGGATCAGCCCCAGCATTTT. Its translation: CASSFGTGDQPQHF.

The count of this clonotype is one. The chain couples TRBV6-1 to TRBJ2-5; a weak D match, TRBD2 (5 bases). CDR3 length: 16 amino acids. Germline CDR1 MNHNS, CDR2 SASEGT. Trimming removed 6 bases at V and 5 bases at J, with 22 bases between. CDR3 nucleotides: TGTGCCAGCAGCCACAGACTAAACTACCTAGGGGAGACCCAGTACTTC. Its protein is CASSHRLNYLGETQYF.

The CDR3 loop is CASSGPRLGGETQYF. The CDR3 region has the DNA TGTGCCAGCAGCGGCCCGAGGTTGGGAGGAGAGACCCAGTACTTC. The rearrangement uses TRBV9 and TRBJ2-5; a weak D match, TRBD2 (6 bases). Trimming took 3 bases from V and 4 from J, leaving 16 bases between them. The CDR3 covers 15 residues. The V gene's germline CDR1 is SGDLS and CDR2 YYNGEE.

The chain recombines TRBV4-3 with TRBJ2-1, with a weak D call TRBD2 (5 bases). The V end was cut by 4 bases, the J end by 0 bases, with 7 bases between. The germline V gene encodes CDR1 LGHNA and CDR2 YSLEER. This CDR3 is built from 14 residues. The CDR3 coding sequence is TGCGCCAGCAGCCCGGGGTTCTCCTACAATGAGCAGTTCTTC. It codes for CASSPGFSYNEQFF.

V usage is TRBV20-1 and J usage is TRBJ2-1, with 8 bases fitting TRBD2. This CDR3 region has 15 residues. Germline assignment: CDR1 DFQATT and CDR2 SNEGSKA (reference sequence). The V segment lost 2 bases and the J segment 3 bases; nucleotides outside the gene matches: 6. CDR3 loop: CSARKLAVLYNEQFF. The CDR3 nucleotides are TGCAGTGCTAGAAAACTAGCGGTGCTCTACAATGAGCAGTTCTTC.

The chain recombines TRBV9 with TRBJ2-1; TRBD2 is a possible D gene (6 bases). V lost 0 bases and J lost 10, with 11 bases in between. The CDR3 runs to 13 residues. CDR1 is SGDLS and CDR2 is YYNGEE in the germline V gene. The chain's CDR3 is CASSVGSGLEQFF. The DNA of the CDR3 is TGTGCCAGCAGCGTAGGAAGCGGGCTGGAGCAGTTCTTC.

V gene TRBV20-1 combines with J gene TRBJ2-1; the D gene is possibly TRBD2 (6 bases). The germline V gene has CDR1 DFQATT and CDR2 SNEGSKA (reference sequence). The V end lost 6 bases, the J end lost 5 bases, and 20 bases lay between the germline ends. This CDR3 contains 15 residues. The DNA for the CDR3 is TGCAGTGCCAACCCCATAGCGGAGGCAAACAATGAGCAGTTCTTC. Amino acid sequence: CSANPIAEANNEQFF.

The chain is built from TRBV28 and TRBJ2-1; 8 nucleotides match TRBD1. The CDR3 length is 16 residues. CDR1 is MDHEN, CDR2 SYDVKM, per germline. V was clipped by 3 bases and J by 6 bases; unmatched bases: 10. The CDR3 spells CASSFVDRASGNEQFF. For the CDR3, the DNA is TGTGCCAGCAGTTTCGTGGACAGGGCTAGTGGCAATGAGCAGTTCTTC.

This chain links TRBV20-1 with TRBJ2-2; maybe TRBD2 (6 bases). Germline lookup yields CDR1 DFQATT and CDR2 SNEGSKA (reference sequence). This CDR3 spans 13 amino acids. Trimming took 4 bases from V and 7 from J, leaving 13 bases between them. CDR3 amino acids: CSAIYGSVGELFF. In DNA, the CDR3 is TGCAGTGCTATTTACGGGAGCGTCGGGGAGCTGTTTTTT.

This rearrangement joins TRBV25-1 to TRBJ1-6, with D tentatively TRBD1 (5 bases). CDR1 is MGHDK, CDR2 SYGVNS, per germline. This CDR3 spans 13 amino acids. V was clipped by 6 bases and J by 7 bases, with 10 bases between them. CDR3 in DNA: TGTGCCAGCAGCCTCCCAGGGAATTCACCCCTCCACTTT. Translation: CASSLPGNSPLHF. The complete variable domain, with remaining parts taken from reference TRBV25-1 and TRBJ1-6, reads EADIYQTPRYLVIGTGKKITLECSQTMGHDKMYWYQQDPGMELHLIHYSYGVNSTEKGDLSSESTVSRIRTEHFPLTLESARPSHTSQYLCASSLPGNSPLHFGNGTRLTVT.

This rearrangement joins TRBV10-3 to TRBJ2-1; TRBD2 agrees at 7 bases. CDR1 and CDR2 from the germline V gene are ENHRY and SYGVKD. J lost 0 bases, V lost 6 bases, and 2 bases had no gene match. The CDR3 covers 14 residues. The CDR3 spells CAIRAGDSYNEQFF. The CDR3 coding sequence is TGTGCCATCAGGGCGGGAGACTCCTACAATGAGCAGTTCTTC.

CDR3 DNA sequence: TGTGCCAGCAGTTCTTCTAGGAGTACCACAGATACGCAGTATTTT. Translation gives CASSSSRSTTDTQYF. The chain links TRBV12-3 or TRBV12-4 to TRBJ2-3; D call uncertain. Trimming removed 4 bases at V and 2 bases at J, with 13 bases between. The CDR3 spans 15 residues.

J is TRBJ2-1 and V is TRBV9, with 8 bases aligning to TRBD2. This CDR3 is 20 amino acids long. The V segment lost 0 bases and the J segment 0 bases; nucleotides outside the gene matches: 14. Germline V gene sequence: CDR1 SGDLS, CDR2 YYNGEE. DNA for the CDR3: TGTGCCAGCAGCGTAGAGGGGGTAGTAGCGGGACGGAGCTCCTACAATGAGCAGTTCTTC. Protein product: CASSVEGVVAGRSSYNEQFF.

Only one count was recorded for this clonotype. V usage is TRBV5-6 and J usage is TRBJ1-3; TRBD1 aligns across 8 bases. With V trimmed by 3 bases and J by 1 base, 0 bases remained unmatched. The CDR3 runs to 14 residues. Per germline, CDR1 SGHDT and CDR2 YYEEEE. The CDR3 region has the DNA TGTGCCAGCAGCTGGACAGGGTCTGGAAACACCATATATTTT. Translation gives CASSWTGSGNTIYF.

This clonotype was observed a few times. CDR3 nucleotide sequence: TGTGCCAGCAGCTTGGACAGGGGACCCAACTATGGCTACACCTTC. Its translation: CASSLDRGPNYGYTF. The chain carries TRBV5-6 and TRBJ1-2, with 7 bases fitting TRBD1. V dropped 0 bases and J dropped 2; count of bases not matched to a gene: 4. This CDR3 has 15 residues. The germline gives CDR1 SGHDT, CDR2 YYEEEE.

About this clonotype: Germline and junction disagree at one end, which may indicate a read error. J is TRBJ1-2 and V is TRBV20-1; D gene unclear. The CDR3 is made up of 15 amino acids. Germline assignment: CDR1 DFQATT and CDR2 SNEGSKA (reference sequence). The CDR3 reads CSARDVGFEDYGYTF. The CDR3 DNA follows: TGCAGTGCTAGAGATGTCGGGTTTGAGGACTATGGCTACACTTTC.

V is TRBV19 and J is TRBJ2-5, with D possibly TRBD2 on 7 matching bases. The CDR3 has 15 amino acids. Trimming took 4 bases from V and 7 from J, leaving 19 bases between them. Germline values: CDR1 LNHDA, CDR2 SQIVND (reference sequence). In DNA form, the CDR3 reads TGTGCCAGTAGTAGCAATGGGGGGGGCGCAGGGACCCAGTACTTC. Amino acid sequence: CASSSNGGGAGTQYF.

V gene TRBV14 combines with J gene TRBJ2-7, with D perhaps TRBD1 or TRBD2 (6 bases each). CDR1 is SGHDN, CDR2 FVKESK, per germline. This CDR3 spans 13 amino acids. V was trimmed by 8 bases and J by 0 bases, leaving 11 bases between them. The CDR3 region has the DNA TGTGCCAGCGCGTGGGGGGCCTCCTACGAGCAGTACTTC. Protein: CASAWGASYEQYF.